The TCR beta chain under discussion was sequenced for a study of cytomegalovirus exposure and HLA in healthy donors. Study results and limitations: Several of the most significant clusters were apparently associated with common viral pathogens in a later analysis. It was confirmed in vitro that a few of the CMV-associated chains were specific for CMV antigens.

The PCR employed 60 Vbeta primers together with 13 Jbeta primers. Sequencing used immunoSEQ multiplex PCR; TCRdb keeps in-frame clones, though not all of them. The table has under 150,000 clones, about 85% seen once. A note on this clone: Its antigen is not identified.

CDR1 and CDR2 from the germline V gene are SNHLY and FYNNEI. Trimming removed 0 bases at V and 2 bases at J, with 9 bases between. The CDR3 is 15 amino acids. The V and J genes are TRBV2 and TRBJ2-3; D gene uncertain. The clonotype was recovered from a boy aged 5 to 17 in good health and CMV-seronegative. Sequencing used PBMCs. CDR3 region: CASSEAPQNTDTQYF. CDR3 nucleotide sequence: TGTGCCAGCAGTGAAGCCCCGCAGAACACAGATACGCAGTATTTT.